The present entry profiles one TCR beta chain with its context. Antigen specificity is unknown. This entry comes from a study of PD-L1 blockade in urothelial cancer. Study information: In terms of prior chemotherapy, patients had received 0 to 3 regimens. Blood underwent analysis 3 weeks (second dose) and 6 weeks after treatment began. The study, taken as a whole, reports: Below-median pretreatment blood TCR clonality was a predictor of better survival. Tumor-associated clones in the blood of durable-benefit patients grew more at 3 weeks.

Time point described: pretreatment peripheral blood. Repertoires were generated with immunoSEQ multiplex PCR, while TCRdb's copy carries only in-frame clones and drops some. The table has 58,000 or so clones, 81% seen once. V was pared by 5 bases and J by 4 bases, with 14 bases between. Germline V lookup: CDR1 SGHAT, CDR2 FQNNGV. The CDR3 runs to 14 residues. Sequencing used PBMCs, obtained around atezolizumab (anti-PD-L1) treatment. The clonotype was recovered from an older man with urothelial cancer. The V and J genes are TRBV11-2 and TRBJ2-5, with D possibly TRBD2 on 6 matching bases. The CDR3 loop is CASSRRGGGETQYF. The CDR3 DNA is TGTGCCAGCAGCCGGAGGGGCGGAGGAGAGACCCAGTACTTC.